The 20 T cell receptor beta chains reported below all come from one sample, sequenced in a study of blood T cell repertoires in COVID-19. The data were produced by immunoSEQ multiplex PCR, yet TCRdb's version contains in-frame clones alone and is incomplete. The sample has about 68,000 clones, roughly 89% seen once. Sequenced sample: peripheral blood. Source of these receptors: a man in his fifties or sixties with active COVID-19.

The chain uses TRBV5-1 and TRBJ2-1; 10 bases are a match to TRBD2. Germline V lookup: CDR1 SGHRS, CDR2 YFSETQ. With V trimmed by 5 bases and J by 0 bases, 2 bases remained unmatched. This CDR3 has 15 amino acids. CDR3 protein: CASRLAGSSYNEQFF. CDR3 nucleotide sequence: TGCGCCAGCAGACTAGCGGGGAGCTCCTACAATGAGCAGTTCTTC.

The chain joins TRBV7-2 to TRBJ2-3; 9 bases map to TRBD2. V gave up 5 bases and J gave up 1 base; unmatched junction bases: 7. The CDR3 is 16 amino acids. Germline V gene data show CDR1 as SGHTA and CDR2 as FQGNSA. CDR3 bases: TGTGCCAGCAGCCTCCGATCTAGCGGGGGCACAGATACGCAGTATTTT. Translation gives CASSLRSSGGTDTQYF.

V and J are TRBV7-2 and TRBJ1-5; a weak D match, TRBD1 (5 bases). V was cut by 1 base and J by 7 bases, with 8 bases left in between. This CDR3 has 13 residues. In germline, CDR1 is SGHTA, CDR2 FQGNSA. The CDR3 protein is CASSLGRDQPQHF. DNA for the CDR3: TGTGCCAGCAGCTTAGGGAGGGACCAGCCCCAGCATTTT. The full variable domain, in which reference TRBV7-2 and TRBJ1-5 provide the parts outside the CDR3, is GAGVSQSPSNKVTEKGKDVELRCDPISGHTALYWYRQSLGQGLEFLIYFQGNSAPDKSGLPSDRFSAERTGGSVSTLTIQRTQQEDSAVYLCASSLGRDQPQHFGDGTRLSIL.

V is TRBV6-6 and J is TRBJ1-2, with TRBD1 as a possible D gene (5 bases). V lost 6 bases to trimming and J lost 7 bases, with 15 bases between them. Germline lookup yields CDR1 MNHNY and CDR2 SVGAGI (reference sequence). The CDR3 loop spans 13 amino acids. CDR3 in DNA: TGTGCCAGCAGCCCGGGGAGGGGTTCTGGCTACACCTTC. As protein: CASSPGRGSGYTF.

The V call is TRBV5-1, the J call TRBJ1-1; D is perhaps TRBD1 (6 bases). From germline, CDR1 is SGHRS and CDR2 YFSETQ. There are 15 residues in the CDR3. V dropped 0 bases and J dropped 4 bases, with 13 bases sitting between them. CDR3 in DNA: TGCGCCAGCAGCTTGGTAGTACAGGGCGGCACTGAAGCTTTCTTT. Residues: CASSLVVQGGTEAFF.

This clone was seen only a few times. The V gene is TRBV6-2 or TRBV6-3, the J gene TRBJ1-2; tentatively, D is TRBD1 (6 bases). The CDR3 is 15 residues long. The germline V gene has CDR1 MNHEY and CDR2 SVGEGT. V lost 4 bases and J 0 bases, leaving 12 bases between the germline ends. The CDR3 DNA reads TGTGCCAGCAGTTCGTACAGGGAAGCTAACTATGGCTACACCTTC. Translation: CASSSYREANYGYTF.

This chain joins TRBV5-1 and TRBJ2-1; 7 positions match TRBD2. The V segment lost 0 bases and the J segment 10 bases; nucleotides outside the gene matches: 1. The germline gives CDR1 SGHRS, CDR2 YFSETQ. The CDR3 contains 12 residues. For the CDR3, the DNA is TGCGCCAGCAGCTTGGAGCGGGACGAGCAGTTCTTC. Its protein is CASSLERDEQFF.

This sequence joins TRBV3-1 (or the pseudogene TRBV3-2) and TRBJ1-5, with D unclear. V was clipped by 4 bases and J by 0 bases, with 28 bases between them. Germline V gives CDR1 LGHDT, CDR2 YNNKEL (reference sequence). This CDR3 has 21 amino acids. The CDR3 here is CASSPRNPSLNLLYSNQPQHF. The CDR3 nucleotides are TGTGCCAGCAGCCCGAGGAATCCGAGCCTAAACCTGCTATATAGCAATCAGCCCCAGCATTTT.

The V and J genes are TRBV29-1 and TRBJ1-1, with 7 bases matching TRBD1. This CDR3 spans 17 amino acids. V lost 4 bases, J lost 0 bases, and 14 bases stayed unmatched. Germline CDR1 and CDR2: SQVTM and ANQGSEA. The CDR3 sequence: CSVGGGTASNLNTEAFF. DNA for the CDR3: TGCAGCGTTGGGGGCGGGACAGCTAGTAATTTGAACACTGAAGCTTTCTTT.

The chain joins TRBV19 to TRBJ2-2; TRBD1 aligns across 8 bases. CDR1 is LNHDA and CDR2 is SQIVND in the germline V gene (reference sequence). This CDR3 is 16 amino acids long. After removal of 1 base from V and 5 bases from J, the junction contained 6 bases not matched to a gene. The CDR3 DNA sequence: TGTGCCAGTAGTATAGCACGACAGGGGTGGACCGGGGAGCTGTTTTTT. Translating gives CASSIARQGWTGELFF. Complete variable domain (other parts from reference TRBV19 and TRBJ2-2): DGGITQSPKYLFRKEGQNVTLSCEQNLNHDAMYWYRQDPGQGLRLIYYSQIVNDFQKGDIAEGYSVSREKKESFPLTVTSAQKNPTAFYLCASSIARQGWTGELFFGEGSRLTVL.

The chain recombines TRBV7-3 with TRBJ2-3; D is perhaps TRBD2 (6 bases). The CDR3 consists of 14 residues. Germline assignment: CDR1 SGHTA and CDR2 FQGTGA. V dropped 3 bases and J dropped 0 bases, with 7 bases sitting between them. The CDR3 DNA sequence: TGTGCCAGCAGCTTGGGGACTAGCACAGATACGCAGTATTTT. Encoded protein: CASSLGTSTDTQYF.

This chain joins TRBV25-1 and TRBJ1-6; TRBD1 matches 7 bases. This CDR3 comprises 15 residues. J was trimmed by 1 base and V by 4 bases; bases with no gene match: 1. The V gene's germline CDR1 is MGHDK and CDR2 SYGVNS. CDR3 sequence (DNA): TGTGCCAGCAGTGCACAGGGGTCCTATAATTCACCCCTCCACTTT. This codes for CASSAQGSYNSPLHF.

The rearrangement joins TRBV5-1 to TRBJ2-2; D is undetermined. Between the trimmed V and J ends, which lost 0 bases and 7 bases, there was a span of 7 bases. Germline V gene lookup returns CDR1 SGHRS and CDR2 YFSETQ. This CDR3 contains 13 residues. CDR3 DNA: TGCGCCAGCAGCTTGGCCCCCTACGGGGAGCTGTTTTTT. This sequence encodes CASSLAPYGELFF. Complete variable domain (other parts from reference TRBV5-1 and TRBJ2-2): KAGVTQTPRYLIKTRGQQVTLSCSPISGHRSVSWYQQTPGQGLQFLFEYFSETQRNKGNFPGRFSGRQFSNSRSEMNVSTLELGDSALYLCASSLAPYGELFFGEGSRLTVL.

This rearrangement joins TRBV19 to TRBJ1-2, with D uncertain. The CDR3 has 14 amino acids. The V and J ends lost 5 bases and 4 bases respectively, with 14 bases between them. Germline V gives CDR1 LNHDA, CDR2 SQIVND (reference sequence). CDR3 amino acids: CASSPRAGGYGYTF. As DNA, the CDR3 is TGTGCCAGTAGTCCGCGGGCGGGTGGCTATGGCTACACCTTC.

This clone was found once. This chain uses TRBV19 with TRBJ2-3; 8 bases match TRBD2. CDR1 LNHDA and CDR2 SQIVND come from the germline V gene (reference sequence). The CDR3 contains 19 residues. Trimming took 5 bases from V and 6 from J; bases not matched to a gene: 22. CDR3 in DNA: TGTGCCAGTAGTTCCTTCCCTCGCGGGGGGCGCCCCGATTGGGATACGCAGTATTTT. This sequence encodes CASSSFPRGGRPDWDTQYF.

V usage is TRBV7-3 and J usage is TRBJ1-1; 7 positions agree with TRBD1. V shed 5 bases and J 7 bases; nucleotides not matched to a gene: 7. Germline CDR1 reads SGHTA; CDR2 reads FQGTGA. The CDR3 has 13 amino acids. CDR3 DNA: TGTGCCAGCAGCACCACCCGGGACAGTGAAGCTTTCTTT. It encodes CASSTTRDSEAFF.

The J gene is TRBJ1-5, the V gene TRBV4-3; 10 positions match TRBD1. This CDR3 has 15 residues. Trimming removed 4 bases from V and 4 bases from J; junction bases left unmatched: 4. Germline CDR1 reads LGHNA; CDR2 reads YSLEER. The CDR3 nucleotides are TGCGCCAGCAGCCTAGACAGGGGGCGAAATCAGCCCCAGCATTTT. It translates to CASSLDRGRNQPQHF.

V usage is TRBV6-1 and J usage is TRBJ1-3, with unresolved D. The germline CDR1 and CDR2 sequences are MNHNS and SASEGT. CDR3 length: 16 amino acids. V was cut by 2 bases and J by 16 bases, with 27 bases left in between. The CDR3 DNA sequence: TGTGCCAGCAGTGAAACCGGGATAGGATTTTCTGGTGGCCTTTATTTT. Amino acids: CASSETGIGFSGGLYF.

This sequence joins TRBV7-6 and TRBJ2-5, with TRBD2 identical over 7 bases. Germline-derived CDR1 and CDR2 are SGHVS and FNYEAQ. With V trimmed by 6 bases and J by 4 bases, 14 bases remained unmatched. The CDR3 has 16 residues. In DNA form, the CDR3 reads TGTGCCAGCAGTCAAGCGGGATTCAACGACGGAGAGACCCAGTACTTC. Translation: CASSQAGFNDGETQYF.

This clone was counted only a few times. The rearrangement joins TRBV6-5 to TRBJ1-3; no firm D call. Looked up from germline, CDR1 is MNHEY and CDR2 is SVGAGI. Trimming removed 9 bases at V and 8 bases at J, with 11 bases between. The CDR3 has 11 amino acids. The CDR3 loop is CASSHRDTIYF. CDR3 DNA sequence: TGTGCCAGTTCCCACCGGGACACCATATATTTT.